A single sample gave rise to the 17 T cell receptor beta chains below, sequenced in a study of blood T cell repertoires in COVID-19. Profiled with immunoSEQ multiplex PCR; TCRdb holds only in-frame clones, not every one. The data contain tens of thousands of clones, 83% of them singletons. The source material was peripheral blood. The receptors were sampled from a human donor in a cohort sampled during active COVID-19.

This chain uses TRBV11-3 with TRBJ1-3, with TRBD1 identical over 7 bases. Per the germline V gene, CDR1 is SGHNT and CDR2 is YENEEA. The CDR3 runs to 18 residues. Unmatched junction bases numbered 20, after V lost 8 bases and J lost 4 bases. This CDR3 reads CASVKGAEERLPGNTIYF. The CDR3 DNA reads TGTGCCAGCGTAAAGGGGGCGGAGGAAAGACTTCCCGGAAACACCATATATTTT.

V gene TRBV11-2 combines with J gene TRBJ2-1; TRBD2 matches at 7 bases. Germline CDR1 is SGHAT and CDR2 is FQNNGV. This CDR3 spans 17 amino acids. Trimming at V came to 5 bases and at J to 2 bases, leaving 12 bases not matched to a gene. CDR3 in amino acids: CASSPAHWEGTYNEQFF. CDR3 nucleotide sequence: TGTGCCAGCAGCCCGGCTCATTGGGAGGGGACCTACAATGAGCAGTTCTTC.

The chain has TRBV3-1 (or the pseudogene TRBV3-2) and TRBJ2-7; a possible D gene is TRBD2 (6 bases). The ends were cut back, 4 bases at V and 4 bases at J, with 11 bases in the middle. CDR3 size: 13 residues. Germline V lookup: CDR1 LGHDT, CDR2 YNNKEL (reference sequence). CDR3 nucleotides: TGTGCCAGCAGCCGGGCGGGGTCGTACGAGCAGTACTTC. Translation gives CASSRAGSYEQYF.

The chain uses TRBV4-1 and TRBJ1-2; D gene ambiguous. The CDR3 totals 14 residues. Looked up from germline, CDR1 is MGHRA and CDR2 is YSYEKL. Between the trimmed V and J ends, which lost 5 bases and 6 bases, there was a span of 16 bases. CDR3 nucleotide sequence: TGCGCCAGCAGCGCCAGAGGGTCTTCGGATGGCTACACCTTC. This sequence encodes CASSARGSSDGYTF.

The J gene is TRBJ1-5, the V gene TRBV6-5; perhaps TRBD1 as D (6 bases). CDR1 is MNHEY and CDR2 is SVGAGI in the germline V gene. The length of the CDR3 is 14 residues. The ends were cut back, 6 bases at V and 4 bases at J, with 13 bases in the middle. CDR3 coding DNA: TGTGCCAGCAGGGCCGGACAGTTTAATCAGCCCCAGCATTTT. This encodes CASRAGQFNQPQHF.

The chain joins TRBV6-5 to TRBJ2-7; 11 bases agree with TRBD2. Germline CDR1 and CDR2: MNHEY and SVGAGI. This CDR3 is 14 amino acids long. V shed 3 bases, J shed 7 bases, and the junction held 5 bases outside the gene matches. The DNA for the CDR3 is TGTGCCAGCAGTTATCTAGCGGGGGGCACAGAGCAGTACTTC. Translation: CASSYLAGGTEQYF.

The chain has TRBV5-4 and TRBJ2-7; 11 nucleotides agree with TRBD2. V shed 3 bases and J 4 bases; nucleotides not matched to a gene: 6. Germline loops: CDR1 SGHNT, CDR2 YYREEE (reference sequence). The CDR3 totals 15 residues. The CDR3 is CASSSKTSGGYEQYF. In nucleotides, the CDR3 is TGTGCCAGCAGCTCTAAAACTAGCGGGGGATACGAGCAGTACTTC.

V is TRBV7-3 and J is TRBJ1-1, with unresolved D. The V gene lost 3 bases and the J gene lost 1 base, with 6 bases spanning the gap. The germline gives CDR1 SGHTA, CDR2 FQGTGA. CDR3 size: 13 residues. The CDR3 reads CASSLLRNTEAFF. Written as DNA, the CDR3 is TGTGCCAGCAGCTTGCTACGGAACACTGAAGCTTTCTTT.

The J gene is TRBJ1-6, the V gene TRBV9, with 7 bases matching TRBD1. V shed 4 bases, J shed 6 bases, and the junction held 7 bases outside the gene matches. From germline, CDR1 is SGDLS and CDR2 YYNGEE. This CDR3 spans 15 amino acids. Written as DNA, the CDR3 is TGTGCCAGCAGCCCTCAGGACAGGCCTAATTCACCCCTCCACTTT. Its protein is CASSPQDRPNSPLHF.

The chain couples TRBV24-1 to TRBJ1-3; unclear D gene. The CDR3 is 15 amino acids. V gave up 4 bases and J gave up 4 bases, with 13 bases separating them. The germline gives CDR1 KGHDR, CDR2 SFDVKD. The chain's CDR3 is CATSDPVEAGNTIYF. In nucleotides, the CDR3 is TGTGCCACCAGTGACCCTGTTGAGGCCGGAAACACCATATATTTT.

The chain uses TRBV6-5 and TRBJ1-1; tentatively, D is TRBD1 (5 bases). The CDR3 runs to 15 residues. Looked up from germline, CDR1 is MNHEY and CDR2 is SVGAGI. Trimming took 6 bases from V and 5 from J, leaving 19 bases between them. CDR3 residues: CASSDRRGGETEAFF. CDR3 bases: TGTGCCAGCAGCGACCGACGCGGGGGGGAGACTGAAGCTTTCTTT.

The J gene is TRBJ1-4, the V gene TRBV2; D is perhaps TRBD1 (5 bases). This CDR3 has 13 residues. Trimming removed 11 bases from V and 4 bases from J, with 14 bases in between. Germline assignment: CDR1 SNHLY and CDR2 FYNNEI. CDR3 coding DNA: TGTGCCGTTGGCGGGGGGGTTAATGAAAAACTGTTTTTT. Translated: CAVGGGVNEKLFF.

This clone was seen only once. V gene TRBV6-2 or TRBV6-3 combines with J gene TRBJ2-3, with TRBD2 matching 13 bases. The V gene end was trimmed by 6 bases and the J gene end by 1 base; junction bases not matched to a gene: 10. Germline-derived CDR1 and CDR2 are MNHEY and SVGEGT. This CDR3 comprises 18 residues. CDR3 nucleotide sequence: TGTGCCAGCAGCCGGACTAGCGGGGGCTCCCGACGCACAGATACGCAGTATTTT. It encodes CASSRTSGGSRRTDTQYF.

The chain links TRBV29-1 to TRBJ2-2; D might be TRBD1 (5 bases). Trimming removed 6 bases from V and 3 bases from J, with 11 bases in between. The germline gives CDR1 SQVTM, CDR2 ANQGSEA. The CDR3 totals 13 residues. CDR3 DNA sequence: TGCAGCGTGGACGACAGCTACACCGGGGAGCTGTTTTTT. Amino acids: CSVDDSYTGELFF.

This clone was seen only a few times. The V gene is TRBV12-3 or TRBV12-4, the J gene TRBJ1-4; 8 bases match TRBD1. The CDR3 length is 13 residues. Germline trimming cut 6 bases from V and 14 bases from J; bases unmatched to any gene: 11. Here the CDR3 DNA reads TGTGCCAGCAGGTCCGATCAGGGGGCGACGCTGTTTTTT. Protein: CASRSDQGATLFF.

The V and J genes are TRBV5-4 and TRBJ1-2; D ambiguous. Germline CDR1 is SGHNT and CDR2 is YYREEE (reference sequence). The CDR3 is made up of 15 amino acids. Trimming removed 0 bases at V and 4 bases at J, with 13 bases between. In DNA form, the CDR3 reads TGTGCCAGCAGCTTGGCCCCCGAGGGCTTCTATGGCTACACCTTC. Translated, it gives CASSLAPEGFYGYTF.

V is TRBV9 and J is TRBJ1-6, with D uncertain. Trimming stripped 0 bases from V and 5 bases from J, with 6 bases between. The CDR3 covers 14 residues. Looked up from germline, CDR1 is SGDLS and CDR2 is YYNGEE. The DNA of the CDR3 is TGTGCCAGCAGCGTAGTGGCGGATAATTCACCCCTCCACTTT. Translated: CASSVVADNSPLHF.